This T cell receptor (beta chain) came from a study of HIV-infected children after antiretroviral therapy interruption. Study as a whole: Most participating children were previously exposed to EBV and CMV. Interruption-arm samples span weeks 0, 12, interruption end (24 or 48), and about 3 years post-study. Findings and limits, study-wide: Shared-triplet CDR3 clusters increased after treatment interruption in three patients, significant only when one outlier was excluded.

V dropped 6 bases and J dropped 2 bases, with 16 bases sitting between them. CDR1 MDHEN and CDR2 SYDVKM come from the germline V gene. The CDR3 contains 15 residues. A 3' RACE protocol on RNA, with unique molecular identifiers, produced the TCR library. Each CDR3 protein is one row after TCRdb ran MiXCR on the 3' RACE reads. The sample holds about 15,000 distinct CDR3 sequences, 3% to 3.5% seen once. The treatment was: PENTA 11 planned treatment interruption arm or continuous ART arm. This clonotype has just a few counts. Its antigen is unknown. The chain recombines TRBV28 with TRBJ1-2; D is unclear. The receptor was derived from a pool of human donors with HIV. Sequenced material: CD45RO+ CD8+ T cells from PBMCs, pooled from several time points, taken from a donor given antiretroviral therapy, either interrupted or continuous. The subset is: memory CD8+ CD45RO+ CD45RA- T cells. CDR3 sequence (DNA): TGTGCCAGCAGCTCGACCGGACTCGACAACTATGGCTACACCTTC. Residues: CASSSTGLDNYGYTF.